This T cell receptor beta chain originates from a study of metastatic and nonmetastatic thyroid tumors. Background on the study: Across blood and tumor or nodule tissue, repertoires from malignant and benign thyroid patients were compared with one another. The study's findings and limits: When malignant thyroid tumors were compared with benign nodules, TCR beta diversity was reportedly significantly higher in the malignant tumors. This held in both blood and tumor samples.

As processed by the authors: The authors used CDR3 differences across clinicopathological groups to build a distant-metastasis classifier for papillary thyroid cancer. With MiXCR, TCRdb reprocessed the PCR reads. The V and J calls here are based on TCRdb, not the publication. The table has 35,000 to 50,000 clones, 28% seen once. With regard to this clone: Its target is not known.

Trimming cost V 1 base and J 5 bases, with 18 bases left between them. The germline V gene has CDR1 KGHSH and CDR2 LQKENI. The CDR3 runs 16 residues. No treatment of any kind had been given to any patient before thyroid surgery. The specimen was blood. The chain combines TRBV18 with TRBJ2-7; tentatively, D is TRBD1 (6 bases). The receptor was derived from a male donor with papillary thyroid cancer or a benign thyroid nodule (not recorded which). Some clones in this sample may be carry-over from other donors' samples. In DNA, the CDR3 is TGTGCCAGCTCACCACGTCAGGGGATGTTAAGGAACGAGCAGTACTTC. As protein: CASSPRQGMLRNEQYF.